Below are 8 T cell receptor beta chains sequenced from a single sample in a study of T cells in Graves' hyperthyroidism and ophthalmopathy. It was RNA transcripts that yielded the amplified TCR beta CDR3 regions. HTBI primers were used for first-round RT-PCR of the TCR CDR3. From the multiplex PCR reads, TCRdb called clonotypes with MiXCR, one entry per CDR3 protein. The sample lists about 600,000 distinct CDR3 sequences; about 14% were seen once. Sequencing used blood. Receptors originate from a woman in her forties or fifties with Graves' ophthalmopathy.

This clonotype was observed at least ten times. CDR3 in amino acids: CASSSRPRGTGNGYTF. For the CDR3, the DNA is TGTGCCAGCAGCTCCCGTCCGCGTGGGACAGGGAACGGCTACACCTTC. The gene calls are TRBV11-2 and TRBJ1-2, with 9 bases lining up with TRBD1. V shed 4 bases and J 8 bases; nucleotides not matched to a gene: 14. CDR1 SGHAT and CDR2 FQNNGV come from the germline V gene. CDR3 size: 16 residues. The variable domain in full, completed from reference TRBV11-2 and TRBJ1-2, reads EAGVAQSPRYKIIEKRQSVAFWCNPISGHATLYWYQQILGQGPKLLIQFQNNGVVDDSQLPKDRFSAERLKGVDSTLKIQPAKLEDSAVYLCASSSRPRGTGNGYTFGSGTRLTVV.

This clonotype was recorded at least ten times. The chain has TRBV20-1 and TRBJ2-1; 11 bases align to TRBD2. The CDR3 is 15 amino acids. The trim removed 3 bases at V and 10 bases at J, leaving 11 bases unmatched. The germline CDR1 and CDR2 sequences are DFQATT and SNEGSKA (reference sequence). The CDR3: CSARAVAGGPDEQFF. The CDR3 DNA reads as TGCAGTGCTAGGGCGGTAGCGGGAGGGCCTGACGAGCAGTTCTTC.

Details on this clonotype: A read error may explain this, as a much larger clone is one base away. No conserved phenylalanine or tryptophan ends this CDR3, so it is likely a read error. The CDR3 DNA is TGCGCCAGCAGCTTGGGGGACTACAATGAGCAGTTCCTC. This encodes CASSLGDYNEQFL. This chain joins TRBV5-1 and TRBJ2-1; D gene unclear. CDR1 and CDR2 (germline): SGHRS, YFSETQ. There are 13 residues in the CDR3. The V and J ends lost 0 bases and 3 bases respectively, with 4 bases between them.

The V call is TRBV11-2, the J call TRBJ1-1, with a tentative D call TRBD1 (6 bases). Germline values: CDR1 SGHAT, CDR2 FQNNGV. The CDR3 totals 16 residues. V was pared by 5 bases and J by 1 base, with 17 bases between. The CDR3 protein is CASSPTRGAANTEAFF. CDR3 sequence (DNA): TGTGCCAGCAGCCCCACACGGGGGGCTGCGAACACTGAAGCTTTCTTT.

In its sample, this clonotype was seen many times. The chain employs TRBV11-2 and TRBJ2-5; TRBD1 matches at 7 bases. Germline CDR1 SGHAT, CDR2 FQNNGV. J lost 4 bases, V lost 5 bases, and 4 bases had no gene match. The CDR3 covers 13 residues. This CDR3 reads CASSRGTVETQYF. The CDR3 DNA follows: TGTGCCAGCAGCCGAGGGACAGTAGAGACCCAGTACTTC.

This clonotype was counted ten times or more. The CDR3 sequence is CASSLTSLWSEAFF. The CDR3 DNA reads as TGTGCCAGCAGCTTAACTTCTCTTTGGTCTGAAGCTTTCTTT. V usage is TRBV7-9 and J usage is TRBJ1-1; D unresolved. Germline V gene data show CDR1 as SEHNR and CDR2 as FQNEAQ (reference sequence). CDR3 length: 14 residues. The V gene lost 2 bases and the J gene lost 6 bases, with 13 bases spanning the gap.

About this clonotype itself: A much larger clone differs by one base, so this may be a read error. The genes are TRBV29-1 and TRBJ2-7; D perhaps matches TRBD1 (5 bases). Germline V gene data show CDR1 as SQVTM and CDR2 as ANQGSEA. The CDR3 is 12 amino acids. The CDR3 DNA follows: TGCAGCGCCTCCGACAGAACTTACGAGCAGCACTTC. This codes for CSASDRTYEQHF.

The chain links TRBV10-3 to TRBJ2-7, with 12 nucleotides matching TRBD1. Germline lookup yields CDR1 ENHRY and CDR2 SYGVKD. CDR3 size: 15 residues. Trimming took 0 bases from V and 5 from J; bases not matched to a gene: 2. The CDR3 spells CAISESGTGGNEQYF. DNA of the CDR3: TGTGCCATCAGTGAGTCAGGGACAGGGGGCAACGAGCAGTACTTC.